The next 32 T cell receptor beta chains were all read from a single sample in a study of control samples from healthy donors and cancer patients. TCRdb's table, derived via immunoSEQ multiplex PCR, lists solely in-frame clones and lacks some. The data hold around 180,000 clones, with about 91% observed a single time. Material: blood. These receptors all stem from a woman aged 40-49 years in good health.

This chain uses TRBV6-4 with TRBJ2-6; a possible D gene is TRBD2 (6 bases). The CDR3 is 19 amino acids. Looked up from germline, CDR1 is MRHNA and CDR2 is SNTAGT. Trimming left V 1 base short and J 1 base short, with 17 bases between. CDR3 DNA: TGTGCCAGCAGTGACTGGGGCGGCTCCCGGGGGTCTGGGGCCAACGTCCTGACTTTC. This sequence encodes CASSDWGGSRGSGANVLTF.

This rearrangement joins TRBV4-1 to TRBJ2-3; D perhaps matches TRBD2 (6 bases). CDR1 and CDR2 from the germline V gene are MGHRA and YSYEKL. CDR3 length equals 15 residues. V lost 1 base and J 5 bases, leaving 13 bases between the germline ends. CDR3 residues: CASSQGPSEGDTQYF. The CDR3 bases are TGCGCCAGCAGCCAAGGTCCCTCGGAGGGAGATACGCAGTATTTT.

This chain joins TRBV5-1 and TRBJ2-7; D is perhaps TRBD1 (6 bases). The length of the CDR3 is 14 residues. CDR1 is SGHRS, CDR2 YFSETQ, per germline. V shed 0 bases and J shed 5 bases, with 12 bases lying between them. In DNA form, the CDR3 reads TGCGCCAGCAGCTTGGCCCAGCCAGGGGACGAGCAGTACTTC. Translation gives CASSLAQPGDEQYF.

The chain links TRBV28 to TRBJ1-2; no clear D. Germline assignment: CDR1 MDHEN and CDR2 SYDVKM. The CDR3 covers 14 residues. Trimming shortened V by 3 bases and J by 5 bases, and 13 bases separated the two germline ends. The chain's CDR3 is CASSLAPETYGYTF. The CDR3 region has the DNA TGTGCCAGCAGTTTGGCTCCAGAAACTTATGGCTACACCTTC.

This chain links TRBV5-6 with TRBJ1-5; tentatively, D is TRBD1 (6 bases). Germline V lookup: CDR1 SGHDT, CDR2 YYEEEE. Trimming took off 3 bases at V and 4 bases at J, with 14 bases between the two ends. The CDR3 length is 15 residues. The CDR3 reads CASSSGWGPNQPQHF. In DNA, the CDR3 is TGTGCCAGCAGCTCCGGTTGGGGGCCGAATCAGCCCCAGCATTTT.

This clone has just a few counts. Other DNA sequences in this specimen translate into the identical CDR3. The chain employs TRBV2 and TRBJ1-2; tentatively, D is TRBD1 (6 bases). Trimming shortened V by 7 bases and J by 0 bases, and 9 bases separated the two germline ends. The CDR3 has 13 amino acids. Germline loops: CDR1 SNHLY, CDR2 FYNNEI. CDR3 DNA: TGTGCCAGCAAACGGGACACTAACTATGGCTACACCTTC. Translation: CASKRDTNYGYTF.

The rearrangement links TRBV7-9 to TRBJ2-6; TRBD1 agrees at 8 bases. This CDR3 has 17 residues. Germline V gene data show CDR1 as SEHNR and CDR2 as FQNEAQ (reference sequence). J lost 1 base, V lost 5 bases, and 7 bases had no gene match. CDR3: CASSPGQGFSGANVLTF. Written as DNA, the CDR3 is TGTGCCAGCAGCCCCGGACAGGGTTTTTCTGGGGCCAACGTCCTGACTTTC.

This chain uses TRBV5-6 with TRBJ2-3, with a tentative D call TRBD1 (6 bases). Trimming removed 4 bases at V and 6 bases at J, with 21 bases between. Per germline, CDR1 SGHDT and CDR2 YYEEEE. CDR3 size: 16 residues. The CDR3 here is CASSPILGTRQDTQYF. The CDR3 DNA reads TGTGCCAGCAGCCCCATTCTCGGGACACGTCAGGATACGCAGTATTTT.

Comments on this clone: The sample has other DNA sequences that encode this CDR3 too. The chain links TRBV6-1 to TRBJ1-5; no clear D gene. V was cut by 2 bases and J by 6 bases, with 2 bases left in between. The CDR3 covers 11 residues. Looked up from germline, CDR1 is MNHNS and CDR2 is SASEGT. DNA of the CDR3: TGTGCCAGCAGTGAATCTCAGCCCCAGCATTTT. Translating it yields CASSESQPQHF.

The CDR3 coding sequence is TGTGCCAGCAGGGCCCCATCTGGAGTCGGCTATGGCTACACCTTC. Amino acids: CASRAPSGVGYGYTF. The chain uses TRBV25-1 and TRBJ1-2, with no clear D. Looked up from germline, CDR1 is MGHDK and CDR2 is SYGVNS. The germline V and J ends were trimmed by 6 bases and 4 bases, with 18 bases remaining between them. The CDR3 contains 15 residues.

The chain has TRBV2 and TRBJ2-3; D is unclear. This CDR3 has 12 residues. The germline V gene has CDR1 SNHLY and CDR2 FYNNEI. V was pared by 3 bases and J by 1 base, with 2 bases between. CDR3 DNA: TGTGCCAGCAGTGACCGCACAGATACGCAGTATTTT. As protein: CASSDRTDTQYF.

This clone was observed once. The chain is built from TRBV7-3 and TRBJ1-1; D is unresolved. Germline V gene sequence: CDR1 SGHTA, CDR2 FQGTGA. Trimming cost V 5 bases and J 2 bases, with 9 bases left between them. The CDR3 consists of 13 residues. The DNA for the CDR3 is TGTGCCAGCAGCCGCCTTTATAACACTGAAGCTTTCTTT. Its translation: CASSRLYNTEAFF.

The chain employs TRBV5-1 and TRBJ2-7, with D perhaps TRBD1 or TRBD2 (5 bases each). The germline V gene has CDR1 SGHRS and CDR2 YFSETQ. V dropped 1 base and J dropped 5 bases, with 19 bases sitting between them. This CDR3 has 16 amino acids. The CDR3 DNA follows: TGCGCCAGCAGCTTGTCTCCCTCGGGGACGGACCACGAGCAGTACTTC. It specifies CASSLSPSGTDHEQYF.

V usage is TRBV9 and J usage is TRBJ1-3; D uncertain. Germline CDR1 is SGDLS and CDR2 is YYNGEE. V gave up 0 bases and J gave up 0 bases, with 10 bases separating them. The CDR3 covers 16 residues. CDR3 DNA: TGTGCCAGCAGCGTAGATGCTCGTGGCTCTGGAAACACCATATATTTT. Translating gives CASSVDARGSGNTIYF.

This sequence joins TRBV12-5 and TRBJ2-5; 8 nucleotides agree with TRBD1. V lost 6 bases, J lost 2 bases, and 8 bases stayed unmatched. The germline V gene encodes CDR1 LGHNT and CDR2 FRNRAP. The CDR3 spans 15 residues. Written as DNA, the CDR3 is TGTGCTAGTGGCCCGGACAGGGCGACTCAAGAGACCCAGTACTTC. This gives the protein CASGPDRATQETQYF.

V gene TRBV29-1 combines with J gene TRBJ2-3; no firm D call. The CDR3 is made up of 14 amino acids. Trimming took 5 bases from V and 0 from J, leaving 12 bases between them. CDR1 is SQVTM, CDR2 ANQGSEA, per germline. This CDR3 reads CSVRVLVSTDTQYF. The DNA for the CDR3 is TGCAGCGTTCGGGTGTTAGTGAGCACAGATACGCAGTATTTT.

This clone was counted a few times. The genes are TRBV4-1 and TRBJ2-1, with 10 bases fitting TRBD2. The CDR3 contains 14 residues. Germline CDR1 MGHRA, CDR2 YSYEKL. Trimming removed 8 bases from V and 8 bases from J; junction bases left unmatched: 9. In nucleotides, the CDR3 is TGCGCCAGCCGCTACCGGACTAGCGGCGATGAGCAGTTCTTC. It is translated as CASRYRTSGDEQFF.

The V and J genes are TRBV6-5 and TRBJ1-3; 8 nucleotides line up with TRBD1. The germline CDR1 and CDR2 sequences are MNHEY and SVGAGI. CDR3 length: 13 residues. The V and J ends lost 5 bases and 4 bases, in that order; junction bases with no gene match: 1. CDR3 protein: CASSRTGGNTIYF. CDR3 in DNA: TGTGCCAGCAGTAGGACAGGGGGAAACACCATATATTTT.

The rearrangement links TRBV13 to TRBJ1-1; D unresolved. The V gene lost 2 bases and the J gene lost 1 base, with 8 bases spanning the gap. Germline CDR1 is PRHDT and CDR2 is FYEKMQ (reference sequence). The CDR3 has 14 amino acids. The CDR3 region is CASSLRAGNTEAFF. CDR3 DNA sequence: TGTGCCAGCAGCTTAAGAGCGGGGAACACTGAAGCTTTCTTT.

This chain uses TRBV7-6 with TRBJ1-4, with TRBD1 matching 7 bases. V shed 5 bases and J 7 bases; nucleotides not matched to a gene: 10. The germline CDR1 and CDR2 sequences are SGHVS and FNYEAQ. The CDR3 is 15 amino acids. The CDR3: CASSQGTDGGEKLFF. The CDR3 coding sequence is TGTGCCAGCAGCCAGGGGACAGACGGAGGTGAAAAACTGTTTTTT. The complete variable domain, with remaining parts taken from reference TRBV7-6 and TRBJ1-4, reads GAGVSQSPRYKVTKRGQDVALRCDPISGHVSLYWYRQALGQGPEFLTYFNYEAQQDKSGLPNDRFSAERPEGSISTLTIQRTEQRDSAMYRCASSQGTDGGEKLFFGSGTQLSVL.

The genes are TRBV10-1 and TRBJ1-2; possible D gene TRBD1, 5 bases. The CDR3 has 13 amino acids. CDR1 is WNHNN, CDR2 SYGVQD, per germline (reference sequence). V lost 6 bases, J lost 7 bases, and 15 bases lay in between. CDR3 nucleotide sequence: TGCGCCAGCAGCACCTCAGGGAGTGTTGGCTACACCTTC. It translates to CASSTSGSVGYTF.

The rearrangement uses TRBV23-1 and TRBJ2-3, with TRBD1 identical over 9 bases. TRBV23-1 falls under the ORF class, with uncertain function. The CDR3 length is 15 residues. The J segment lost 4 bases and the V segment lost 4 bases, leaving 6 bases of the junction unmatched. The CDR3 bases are TGCGCCAGCAGTCGCCTGGGACAGGGCGCAGATACGCAGTATTTT. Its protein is CASSRLGQGADTQYF.

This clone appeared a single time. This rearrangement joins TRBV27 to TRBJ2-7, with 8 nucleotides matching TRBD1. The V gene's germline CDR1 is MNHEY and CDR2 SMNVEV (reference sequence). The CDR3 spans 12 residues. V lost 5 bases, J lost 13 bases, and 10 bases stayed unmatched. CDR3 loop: CASSMDRVVFYF. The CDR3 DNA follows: TGTGCCAGCAGTATGGACAGGGTTGTATTTTACTTC.

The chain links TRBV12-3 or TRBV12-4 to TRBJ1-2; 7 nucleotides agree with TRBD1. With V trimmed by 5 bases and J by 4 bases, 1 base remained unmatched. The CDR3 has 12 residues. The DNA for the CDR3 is TGTGCCAGCAGTCAGGGGGGCTATGGCTACACCTTC. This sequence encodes CASSQGGYGYTF.

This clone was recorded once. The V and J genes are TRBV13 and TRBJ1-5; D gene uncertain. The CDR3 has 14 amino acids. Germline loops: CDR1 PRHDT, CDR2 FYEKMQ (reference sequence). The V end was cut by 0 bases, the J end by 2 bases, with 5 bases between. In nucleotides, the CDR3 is TGTGCCAGCAGCTTAGGGCAGGGCAATCAGCCCCAGCATTTT. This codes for CASSLGQGNQPQHF.

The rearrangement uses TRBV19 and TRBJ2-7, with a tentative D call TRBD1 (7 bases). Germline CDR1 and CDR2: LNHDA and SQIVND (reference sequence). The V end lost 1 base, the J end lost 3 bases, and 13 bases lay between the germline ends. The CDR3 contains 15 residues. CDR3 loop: CASSIAEGAFYEQYF. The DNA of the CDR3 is TGTGCCAGTAGTATAGCGGAGGGGGCATTCTACGAGCAGTACTTC.

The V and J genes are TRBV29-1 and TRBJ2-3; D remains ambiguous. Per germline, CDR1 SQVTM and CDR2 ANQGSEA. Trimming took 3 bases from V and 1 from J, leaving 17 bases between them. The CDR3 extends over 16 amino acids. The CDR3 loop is CSVDPGSWFGTDTQYF. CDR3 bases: TGCAGCGTTGACCCCGGAAGTTGGTTTGGCACAGATACGCAGTATTTT.

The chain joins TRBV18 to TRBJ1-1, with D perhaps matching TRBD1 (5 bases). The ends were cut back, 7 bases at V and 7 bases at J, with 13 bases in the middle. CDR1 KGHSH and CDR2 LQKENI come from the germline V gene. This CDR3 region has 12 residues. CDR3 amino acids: CASFTNQGEAFF. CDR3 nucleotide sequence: TGTGCCAGCTTCACCAACCAGGGTGAAGCTTTCTTT.

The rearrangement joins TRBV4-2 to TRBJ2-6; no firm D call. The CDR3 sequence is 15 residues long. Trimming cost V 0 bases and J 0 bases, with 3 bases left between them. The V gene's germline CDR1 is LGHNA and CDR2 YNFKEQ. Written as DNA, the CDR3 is TGTGCCAGCAGCCAAGACAACTCTGGGGCCAACGTCCTGACTTTC. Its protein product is CASSQDNSGANVLTF.

The DNA of the CDR3 is TGTGCCAGCAGCCTGACCTACTCTGGGGCCAACGTCCTGACTTTC. Residues: CASSLTYSGANVLTF. The chain employs TRBV5-4 and TRBJ2-6; D call uncertain. V gave up 4 bases and J gave up 0 bases, with 8 bases separating them. Germline V gives CDR1 SGHNT, CDR2 YYREEE (reference sequence). The CDR3 is made up of 15 amino acids.

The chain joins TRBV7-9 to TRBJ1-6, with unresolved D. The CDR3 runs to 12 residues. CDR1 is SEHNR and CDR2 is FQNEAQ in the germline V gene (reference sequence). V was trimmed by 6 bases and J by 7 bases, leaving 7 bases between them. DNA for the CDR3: TGTGCCAGCAGTGGTATAAATTCACCCCTCCACTTT. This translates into CASSGINSPLHF.

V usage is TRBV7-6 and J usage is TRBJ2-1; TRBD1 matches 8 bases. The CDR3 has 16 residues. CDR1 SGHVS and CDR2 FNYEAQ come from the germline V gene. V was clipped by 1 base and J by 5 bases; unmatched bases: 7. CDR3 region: CASSLDGTGSNNEQFF. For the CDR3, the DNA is TGTGCCAGCAGCTTAGATGGGACAGGATCAAACAATGAGCAGTTCTTC.